This entry lists 24 T cell receptor beta chains sequenced from one sample in a study of blood T cell repertoires in COVID-19. Generated by immunoSEQ multiplex PCR, the TCRdb table keeps only in-frame clones and is missing some. The sample includes roughly 190,000 clones, about 80% seen only once; the top ten take 6.5% to 9.5%. The source material was peripheral blood. The origin of the receptors is a woman aged 60-75 years with COVID-19, enrolled during active disease.

The chain couples TRBV3-1 (or the pseudogene TRBV3-2) to TRBJ2-5, with TRBD2 matching 11 bases. CDR1 is LGHDT, CDR2 YNNKEL, per germline (reference sequence). The ends lost 4 bases at V and 4 bases at J; junction bases unmatched: 8. CDR3 length equals 16 residues. The CDR3 loop is CASSRTSGWGSETQYF. CDR3 DNA sequence: TGTGCCAGCAGCCGGACTAGCGGGTGGGGTTCAGAGACCCAGTACTTC.

The chain carries TRBV27 and TRBJ2-1; 12 bases align to TRBD1. With V trimmed by 5 bases and J by 7 bases, 9 bases remained unmatched. The CDR3 totals 16 residues. Germline V gene lookup returns CDR1 MNHEY and CDR2 SMNVEV (reference sequence). CDR3 in amino acids: CASSPLGTGGRNEQFF. In DNA form, the CDR3 reads TGTGCCAGCAGTCCCCTAGGGACAGGGGGCAGAAATGAGCAGTTCTTC.

The chain is built from TRBV6-2 or TRBV6-3 and TRBJ1-1, with no clear D. This CDR3 is built from 15 residues. V was pared by 3 bases and J by 11 bases, with 22 bases between. Germline V gene lookup returns CDR1 MNHEY and CDR2 SVGEGT. CDR3: CASSYYMGPWTGAFF. The DNA of the CDR3 is TGTGCCAGCAGTTATTACATGGGTCCATGGACGGGGGCTTTCTTT.

This sequence joins TRBV7-9 and TRBJ1-2; 9 positions agree with TRBD1. This CDR3 is 14 amino acids long. Germline V gives CDR1 SEHNR, CDR2 FQNEAQ (reference sequence). Trimming took 1 base from V and 5 from J; bases not matched to a gene: 2. DNA of the CDR3: TGTGCCAGCAGCTTAGAAGGGACAGGGTATGGCTACACCTTC. Translated: CASSLEGTGYGYTF.

The chain has TRBV7-9 and TRBJ2-3; unclear D gene. The V gene's germline CDR1 is SEHNR and CDR2 FQNEAQ (reference sequence). V was cut by 4 bases and J by 7 bases, with 9 bases left in between. The length of the CDR3 is 12 residues. The CDR3 region is CASSYPRNTQYF. CDR3 nucleotides: TGTGCCAGCAGCTATCCCAGAAATACGCAGTATTTT.

This clone came up once. The chain couples TRBV7-9 to TRBJ1-6, with TRBD1 matching over 8 bases. The CDR3 contains 16 residues. Germline trimming cut 3 bases from V and 5 bases from J; bases unmatched to any gene: 6. Germline CDR1 reads SEHNR; CDR2 reads FQNEAQ (reference sequence). The CDR3 is CASSFRTGSDNSPLHF. As DNA, the CDR3 is TGTGCCAGCAGCTTTCGGACAGGGTCAGATAATTCACCCCTCCACTTT.

V usage is TRBV12-3 or TRBV12-4 and J usage is TRBJ2-1; D ambiguous. CDR3 length: 13 residues. The V end was cut by 6 bases, the J end by 4 bases, with 10 bases between. CDR3 in DNA: TGTGCCAGCAGCTTACAGTTATACAATGAGCAGTTCTTC. Its protein product is CASSLQLYNEQFF.

This clone was picked up one time. This chain links TRBV12-3 or TRBV12-4 with TRBJ2-5; a weak D match, TRBD1 (6 bases). The CDR3 length is 13 residues. V was pared by 6 bases and J by 5 bases, with 13 bases between. The CDR3 loop reads CASRPTGTETQYF. The CDR3 bases are TGTGCCAGCAGGCCAACAGGGACGGAGACCCAGTACTTC.

The chain joins TRBV28 to TRBJ2-4, with a tentative D call TRBD2 (5 bases). The germline V and J ends were trimmed by 5 bases and 8 bases, with 16 bases remaining between them. Germline loops: CDR1 MDHEN, CDR2 SYDVKM. The CDR3 totals 14 residues. The CDR3 DNA sequence: TGTGCCAGCAGTCCGAGCGAGGGCCTCGACATTCAGTACTTC. This sequence encodes CASSPSEGLDIQYF.

The V gene is TRBV3-1 (or the pseudogene TRBV3-2), the J gene TRBJ1-2, with 7 nucleotides matching TRBD1. Germline V gene sequence: CDR1 LGHDT, CDR2 YNNKEL (reference sequence). The CDR3 covers 14 residues. The J segment lost 2 bases and the V segment lost 1 base, leaving 1 base of the junction unmatched. The CDR3 sequence is CASSQATGNYGYTF. The CDR3 DNA reads TGTGCCAGCAGCCAAGCGACAGGGAACTATGGCTACACCTTC.

The V and J genes are TRBV5-4 and TRBJ2-3; tentative D call: TRBD2 (5 bases). The CDR3 has 14 residues. The ends were cut back, 6 bases at V and 0 bases at J, with 11 bases in the middle. Germline values: CDR1 SGHNT, CDR2 YYREEE (reference sequence). This CDR3 is CASIDYGSTDTQYF. The CDR3 nucleotides are TGTGCCAGCATCGACTACGGAAGCACAGATACGCAGTATTTT.

This chain uses TRBV7-8 with TRBJ2-3, with 7 bases aligning to TRBD1. The CDR3 totals 14 residues. Germline loops: CDR1 SGHVS, CDR2 FQNEAQ. V dropped 5 bases and J dropped 3; count of bases not matched to a gene: 5. The DNA for the CDR3 is TGTGCCAGCAGCAGAGGGGGCCCAACAGATACGCAGTATTTT. Protein product: CASSRGGPTDTQYF.

This clone showed up just once. Sequence at one end of the junction differs from germline and may be a read error. This chain connects TRBV5-6 to TRBJ2-5, with 7 bases lining up with TRBD1. CDR3 length: 14 amino acids. The germline gives CDR1 SGHDT, CDR2 YYEEEE. CDR3 residues: CASSPGQIQQTQYF. CDR3 nucleotides: TGTGCCAGCAGCCCGGGACAGATCCAACAGACCCAGTACTTC.

This clone was seen just once. This rearrangement joins TRBV10-3 to TRBJ1-5; a weak D match, TRBD1 (5 bases). V dropped 2 bases and J dropped 7 bases, with 15 bases sitting between them. Germline V gives CDR1 ENHRY, CDR2 SYGVKD. The CDR3 is made up of 15 amino acids. The CDR3: CAISEGADGVQPQHF. The CDR3 DNA reads TGTGCCATCAGTGAGGGGGCGGACGGTGTCCAGCCCCAGCATTTT.

CDR3 in amino acids: CASSALGGENTEAFF. Written as DNA, the CDR3 is TGTGCCAGCAGTGCCCTTGGGGGGGAGAACACTGAAGCTTTCTTT. The chain employs TRBV2 and TRBJ1-1; possible D gene TRBD1, 5 bases. This CDR3 has 15 residues. The germline gives CDR1 SNHLY, CDR2 FYNNEI. V was clipped by 4 bases and J by 1 base, with 13 bases between them.

Concerning this clone: One junction end does not reproduce the germline sequence, and a read error may be involved. CDR3 sequence reads: CASSQEPGAETQYF. For the CDR3, the DNA is TGCGCCAGCAGTCAAGAGCCGGGAGCAGAGACCCAGTACTTC. The chain employs TRBV4-1 and TRBJ2-5; tentative D call: TRBD2 (6 bases). Looked up from germline, CDR1 is MGHRA and CDR2 is YSYEKL. The CDR3 is made up of 14 amino acids.

The chain links TRBV7-2 to TRBJ2-5; tentatively, D is TRBD1 (6 bases). V gave up 0 bases and J gave up 1 base, with 9 bases separating them. This CDR3 has 15 amino acids. CDR1 and CDR2 from the germline V gene are SGHTA and FQGNSA. CDR3 in amino acids: CASSLAGHLQETQYF. Here the CDR3 DNA reads TGTGCCAGCAGCTTAGCGGGACACCTCCAAGAGACCCAGTACTTC.

This clone was seen a few times. The rearrangement uses TRBV5-1 and TRBJ1-1; D possibly corresponds to TRBD1 (5 bases). V was trimmed by 4 bases and J by 4 bases, leaving 14 bases between them. In germline, CDR1 is SGHRS, CDR2 YFSETQ. CDR3 length: 14 residues. CDR3 region: CASSVQGGITEAFF. The CDR3, as DNA: TGCGCCAGCAGCGTCCAGGGCGGGATCACTGAAGCTTTCTTT. Filled out from reference TRBV5-1 and TRBJ1-1, the complete variable domain reads KAGVTQTPRYLIKTRGQQVTLSCSPISGHRSVSWYQQTPGQGLQFLFEYFSETQRNKGNFPGRFSGRQFSNSRSEMNVSTLELGDSALYLCASSVQGGITEAFFGQGTRLTVV.

This CDR3 is CASSLDRGAYEQYF. The CDR3 bases are TGTGCCAGCAGCTTAGACAGGGGAGCCTACGAGCAGTACTTC. The V and J genes are TRBV11-1 and TRBJ2-7; 7 positions match TRBD1. This CDR3 region has 14 residues. The V and J ends lost 1 base and 2 bases, in that order; junction bases with no gene match: 2. Per germline, CDR1 SGHAT and CDR2 FQDESV (reference sequence).

This clone was observed a single time. The chain recombines TRBV9 with TRBJ2-7; D might be TRBD2 (5 bases). Germline V gene lookup returns CDR1 SGDLS and CDR2 YYNGEE. With 3 bases removed from V and 2 bases from J, the gap between germline ends came to 12 bases. This CDR3 has 14 residues. CDR3 protein: CASSARDPTYEQYF. In nucleotides, the CDR3 is TGTGCCAGCAGCGCGAGGGATCCGACCTACGAGCAGTACTTC.

This clone was picked up many times. The chain joins TRBV30 to TRBJ2-1; D might be TRBD2 (5 bases). From germline, CDR1 is GTSNPN and CDR2 SVGIG (reference sequence). The CDR3 extends over 15 amino acids. Trimming removed 0 bases from V and 5 bases from J, with 14 bases in between. CDR3 DNA sequence: TGTGCCTGGAGTGTAGAGTGGCTAGCCCACAATGAGCAGTTCTTC. Its translation: CAWSVEWLAHNEQFF.

The V call is TRBV6-1, the J call TRBJ2-7, with TRBD1 matching over 9 bases. Germline V gene sequence: CDR1 MNHNS, CDR2 SASEGT. Trimming took 0 bases from V and 2 from J; bases not matched to a gene: 8. The CDR3 covers 17 residues. The CDR3 DNA is TGTGCCAGCAGTGAAGCCCTTCCGGGACAGGGCCCCTACGAGCAGTACGTC. This encodes CASSEALPGQGPYEQYV.

The V and J genes are TRBV19 and TRBJ2-7, with TRBD1 matching 7 bases. CDR3 size: 17 residues. Germline V gene data show CDR1 as LNHDA and CDR2 as SQIVND (reference sequence). V was pared by 6 bases and J by 6 bases, with 20 bases of the junction left unmatched. In DNA form, the CDR3 reads TGTGCCAGTAGCCAAAATTACAACAGGGGTAAGGTTGGCGAGCAGTACTTC. As protein: CASSQNYNRGKVGEQYF.

This chain uses TRBV5-4 with TRBJ2-7; no clear D. The germline V gene encodes CDR1 SGHNT and CDR2 YYREEE (reference sequence). This CDR3 is built from 13 residues. Deletions cut 0 bases from V and 2 bases from J, with 6 bases between. The CDR3 spells CASSLDTTYEQYV. In DNA form, the CDR3 reads TGTGCCAGCAGCTTGGACACGACCTACGAGCAGTACGTC.